Sequencing of this TCR beta chain was carried out in a study of cytomegalovirus exposure and HLA in healthy donors. A multiplex PCR was run with 60 Vbeta primers and 13 Jbeta primers. Measured with immunoSEQ multiplex PCR; TCRdb has only the in-frame clones, and not every one. Found here are tens of thousands of clones, around 72% of them singletons; the top ten hold 3.4%. This CDR3 comprises 15 residues. Germline values: CDR1 LGHNA, CDR2 YNFKEQ. The ends were cut back, 2 bases at V and 1 base at J, with 11 bases in the middle. Study-wide points: Reports indicated that the classifier achieved high specificity and sensitivity in diagnosing cytomegalovirus status. CMV serostatus was the only immune exposure information that was available. Later findings reportedly placed an Asian-associated ancestry cluster below the approximately 620-donor mean for N-insertions. Productive status was seen about 87% or about 30% of the time for most TCR beta V segments in an earlier analysis.

A word on this clone: Antigen unknown.

The origin of this receptor is a woman in her twenties or thirties in good health and CMV-seronegative. Input material: PBMCs. The chain uses TRBV4-2 and TRBJ1-1; D is perhaps TRBD1 (5 bases). CDR3 loop: CASSQLQATNTEAFF. The CDR3 DNA reads as TGTGCCAGCAGCCAATTACAGGCGACGAACACTGAAGCTTTCTTT.